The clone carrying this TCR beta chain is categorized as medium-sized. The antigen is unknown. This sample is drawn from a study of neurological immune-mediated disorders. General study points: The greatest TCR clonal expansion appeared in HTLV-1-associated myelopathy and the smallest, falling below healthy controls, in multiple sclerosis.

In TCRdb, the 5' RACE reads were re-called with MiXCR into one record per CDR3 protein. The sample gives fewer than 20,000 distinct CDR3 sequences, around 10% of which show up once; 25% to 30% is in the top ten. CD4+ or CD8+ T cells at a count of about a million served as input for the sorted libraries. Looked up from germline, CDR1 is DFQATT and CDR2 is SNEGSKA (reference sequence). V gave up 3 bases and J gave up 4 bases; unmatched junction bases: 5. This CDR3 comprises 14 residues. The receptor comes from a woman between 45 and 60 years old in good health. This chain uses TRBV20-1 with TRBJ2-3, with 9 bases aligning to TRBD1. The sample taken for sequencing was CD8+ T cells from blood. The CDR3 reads CSASWTGDPDTQYF. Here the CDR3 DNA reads TGCAGTGCTAGCTGGACAGGGGACCCAGATACGCAGTATTTT.